This T cell receptor beta chain was found in a study of beta chain features in type 1 diabetes. General study findings and limits: Fewer junction insertions and more nucleotide deletions appeared in type 1 diabetes patients. A definitive answer on HLA type influencing TCRB rearrangement was not reached here.

This clone was seen a handful of times. The target antigen is unknown. Expressed TCRB transcripts got sequenced, as all isolated RNA was reverse transcribed. This table comes from immunoSEQ multiplex PCR, and its TCRdb copy is limited to in-frame clones, with some not included. The table shows a few hundred thousand clones, with less than 20% occurring only once. Sequenced material: naive CD4+ T cells from blood. The origin of this receptor is a woman aged 18-29 years in good health.

The CDR3 is CASSGGQAADTQYF. DNA of the CDR3: TGCGCCAGCAGCGGCGGACAGGCCGCAGATACGCAGTATTTT. This chain uses TRBV5-1 with TRBJ2-3; 7 bases fit TRBD1. The ends lost 4 bases at V and 4 bases at J; junction bases unmatched: 6. This CDR3 contains 14 residues. Germline V lookup: CDR1 SGHRS, CDR2 YFSETQ.